The clone carrying this TCR beta chain has a handful of counts. The data derive from a study of regulatory T cells in long-lasting Graves disease. CDR1 and CDR2 from the germline V gene are LNHNV and YYDKDF (reference sequence). V was trimmed by 8 bases and J by 2 bases, leaving 13 bases between them. This CDR3 is 14 amino acids long. Arm-PCR of CDR3 regions and iRepertoire HTBI primers were the basis on which TCR beta libraries were built. TCRdb analysed the multiplex PCR reads with MiXCR anew, one entry per CDR3 protein. The sample records some 450,000 distinct CDR3 sequences, around 24% being singletons. The time point denotes: persistent/refractory GD, antithyroid drugs over 5 years with positive TRAb. After RNA was extracted from PBMCs, the TCR library was made from it.

This rearrangement joins TRBV15 to TRBJ2-1; TRBD1 or TRBD2 may be the D gene (5 bases each). The receptor was derived from a female donor with Graves disease. This specimen consisted of peripheral blood mononuclear cells (PBMCs), obtained when the disease was refractory, from a patient treated with antithyroid drugs. The CDR3 DNA reads TGTGCCACCTCTCGGGACGGAACCTACAATGAGCAGTTCTTC. It is translated as CATSRDGTYNEQFF.